The 31 T cell receptor beta chains given below trace back to one sample, sequenced in a study of control samples from healthy donors and cancer patients. TCRdb keeps only in-frame clones here, not all; method: immunoSEQ multiplex PCR. Of about 92,000 clones detected, roughly 86% appear once; the ten largest clones hold 8.5% to 10%. The sequenced material came from blood. These receptors originate from a woman aged 55-69 years in good health.

This clone was found once. The V and J genes are TRBV5-4 and TRBJ2-3; 12 bases are shared with TRBD2. The CDR3 runs to 16 residues. Germline V lookup: CDR1 SGHNT, CDR2 YYREEE (reference sequence). The trim removed 2 bases at V and 1 base at J, leaving 2 bases unmatched. The CDR3 nucleotides are TGTGCCAGCAGCTTCCGACTAGCGGGAGGCACAGATACGCAGTATTTT. Its protein is CASSFRLAGGTDTQYF. Drawing the rest from reference TRBV5-4 and TRBJ2-3, the complete variable domain is ETGVTQSPTHLIKTRGQQVTLRCSSQSGHNTVSWYQQALGQGPQFIFQYYREEENGRGNFPPRFSGLQFPNYSSELNVNALELDDSALYLCASSFRLAGGTDTQYFGPGTRLTVL.

This clone was counted ten times or more. The chain couples TRBV7-9 to TRBJ1-3; no reliable D call. Per the germline V gene, CDR1 is SEHNR and CDR2 is FQNEAQ (reference sequence). This CDR3 is built from 14 residues. V dropped 5 bases and J dropped 4 bases, with 12 bases sitting between them. The CDR3 region is CASSPPGFGNTIYF. The CDR3 nucleotides are TGTGCCAGCAGCCCACCCGGGTTCGGAAACACCATATATTTT. Combining the CDR3 with reference TRBV7-9 and TRBJ1-3 gives the whole variable domain DTGVSQNPRHKITKRGQNVTFRCDPISEHNRLYWYRQTLGQGPEFLTYFQNEAQLEKSRLLSDRFSAERPKGSFSTLEIQRTEQGDSAMYLCASSPPGFGNTIYFGEGSWLTVV.

J is TRBJ1-2 and V is TRBV7-9; the D is unclear. This CDR3 is built from 15 residues. The V gene lost 2 bases and the J gene lost 8 bases, with 18 bases spanning the gap. Germline CDR1 and CDR2: SEHNR and FQNEAQ (reference sequence). This CDR3 reads CASSLTPGAAGGYTF. The CDR3 nucleotides are TGTGCCAGCAGCTTAACGCCGGGAGCCGCGGGGGGCTACACCTTC.

This clone was observed once. The V call is TRBV5-6, the J call TRBJ2-1; 7 bases fit TRBD2. The CDR3 spans 14 residues. In germline, CDR1 is SGHDT, CDR2 YYEEEE. Trimming took 5 bases from V and 9 from J; bases not matched to a gene: 11. Here the CDR3 reads CASRVVGREGEQFF. CDR3 sequence (DNA): TGTGCCAGCAGGGTGGTGGGCAGGGAGGGTGAGCAGTTCTTC.

CDR3 residues: CASSTPSGGVSGELFF. The CDR3 DNA reads as TGCGCCAGCAGCACCCCCTCGGGGGGCGTGAGCGGGGAGCTGTTTTTT. The V gene is TRBV5-1, the J gene TRBJ2-2; a weak D match, TRBD2 (7 bases). There are 16 residues in the CDR3. V shed 4 bases and J shed 7 bases, with 20 bases lying between them. The germline CDR1 and CDR2 sequences are SGHRS and YFSETQ.

The chain is built from TRBV11-2 and TRBJ2-1, with D hard to call. The CDR3 consists of 11 residues. V lost 5 bases, J lost 8 bases, and 7 bases lay in between. Germline V gene sequence: CDR1 SGHAT, CDR2 FQNNGV. CDR3: CASSVGYEQFF. CDR3 sequence (DNA): TGTGCCAGCAGCGTAGGCTATGAGCAGTTCTTC.

This sequence joins TRBV14 and TRBJ1-4, with no clear D. The CDR3 sequence is 14 residues long. The germline V gene encodes CDR1 SGHDN and CDR2 FVKESK. V was shortened by 4 bases and J by 4 bases, with 10 bases between the two germline ends. The CDR3 DNA is TGTGCCAGCAGCCGAAGGGATGGTAATGAAAAACTGTTTTTT. Translated, it gives CASSRRDGNEKLFF.

The rearrangement links TRBV6-5 to TRBJ1-1; no definite D call. Trimming took off 6 bases at V and 0 bases at J, with 11 bases between the two ends. Germline CDR1 is MNHEY and CDR2 is SVGAGI. The length of the CDR3 is 14 residues. CDR3 coding DNA: TGTGCCAGCAGACCAGACACTTTGAACACTGAAGCTTTCTTT. It codes for CASRPDTLNTEAFF.

The J gene is TRBJ2-1, the V gene TRBV10-1; D uncertain. The ends were cut back, 4 bases at V and 7 bases at J, with 17 bases in the middle. The CDR3 length is 15 residues. CDR1 WNHNN and CDR2 SYGVQD come from the germline V gene (reference sequence). In DNA form, the CDR3 reads TGCGCCAGCAGTGTACAGCGCGGAAAATATAATGAGCAGTTCTTC. The encoded protein is CASSVQRGKYNEQFF.

The rearrangement joins TRBV21-1 to TRBJ1-6. TRBV21-1 is an annotated pseudogene. The CDR3 length is 21 residues. The CDR3 region has the DNA TGTGCCAGCAGCAAAGAAAGGAGGGACACGTCCGCGAGCTCCTATAATTCACCCCTCCACTTT. It encodes CASSKERRDTSASSYNSPLHF.

V is TRBV5-1 and J is TRBJ1-2, with a weak D call TRBD1 (6 bases). CDR1 and CDR2 (germline): SGHRS, YFSETQ. The CDR3 is 14 amino acids. The V and J ends lost 0 bases and 5 bases respectively, with 11 bases between them. The CDR3 sequence: CASSLDRVRYGYTF. The CDR3 DNA sequence: TGCGCCAGCAGCTTGGACAGGGTACGGTATGGCTACACCTTC. Full variable domain (missing parts from reference TRBV5-1 and TRBJ1-2): KAGVTQTPRYLIKTRGQQVTLSCSPISGHRSVSWYQQTPGQGLQFLFEYFSETQRNKGNFPGRFSGRQFSNSRSEMNVSTLELGDSALYLCASSLDRVRYGYTFGSGTRLTVV.

This chain connects TRBV9 to TRBJ2-2; no definite D call. Trimming took 4 bases from V and 5 from J, leaving 9 bases between them. Germline lookup yields CDR1 SGDLS and CDR2 YYNGEE. The length of the CDR3 is 13 residues. The CDR3 nucleotides read TGTGCCAGCAGCCCGGCTGGGACCGGGGAGCTGTTTTTT. Its translation is CASSPAGTGELFF. Combining the CDR3 with reference TRBV9 and TRBJ2-2 gives the whole variable domain DSGVTQTPKHLITATGQRVTLRCSPRSGDLSVYWYQQSLDQGLQFLIQYYNGEERAKGNILERFSAQQFPDLHSELNLSSLELGDSALYFCASSPAGTGELFFGEGSRLTVL.

The chain has TRBV5-1 and TRBJ2-3; 11 bases match TRBD2. Trimming removed 0 bases from V and 0 bases from J; junction bases left unmatched: 3. The CDR3 is made up of 17 amino acids. Per germline, CDR1 SGHRS and CDR2 YFSETQ. CDR3 loop: CASSLGTSGPSTDTQYF. The CDR3 bases are TGCGCCAGCAGCTTGGGGACTAGCGGGCCTAGCACAGATACGCAGTATTTT.

The V gene is TRBV28, the J gene TRBJ1-5; 7 bases are a match to TRBD1. With V trimmed by 5 bases and J by 6 bases, 13 bases remained unmatched. The CDR3 extends over 16 amino acids. The germline V gene encodes CDR1 MDHEN and CDR2 SYDVKM. In DNA, the CDR3 is TGTGCCAGCAGTCCAAACGACAGGGTAGGTGCTCAGCCCCAGCATTTT. This codes for CASSPNDRVGAQPQHF.

This chain uses TRBV5-4 with TRBJ2-7, with D possibly being TRBD1 (5 bases). The CDR3 is 15 amino acids. Trimming removed 4 bases at V and 2 bases at J, with 16 bases between. Per germline, CDR1 SGHNT and CDR2 YYREEE (reference sequence). As DNA, the CDR3 is TGTGCCAGCAGCCCGGCCGACAGAAAAACCTACGAGCAGTACTTC. Encoded protein: CASSPADRKTYEQYF.

The chain has TRBV19 and TRBJ1-2; 7 positions match TRBD1. CDR1 is LNHDA and CDR2 is SQIVND in the germline V gene (reference sequence). This CDR3 is built from 13 residues. J was trimmed by 4 bases and V by 5 bases; bases with no gene match: 4. The CDR3 loop reads CASSEGARYGYTF. The CDR3 coding sequence is TGTGCCAGTAGTGAGGGGGCTCGCTATGGCTACACCTTC. Combining the CDR3 with reference TRBV19 and TRBJ1-2 gives the whole variable domain DGGITQSPKYLFRKEGQNVTLSCEQNLNHDAMYWYRQDPGQGLRLIYYSQIVNDFQKGDIAEGYSVSREKKESFPLTVTSAQKNPTAFYLCASSEGARYGYTFGSGTRLTVV.

The chain uses TRBV12-3 or TRBV12-4 and TRBJ1-1; D gene uncertain. V shed 3 bases and J shed 1 base, with 6 bases lying between them. The CDR3 consists of 13 residues. CDR3 bases: TGTGCCAGCAGTTTCGGGGAGAACACTGAAGCTTTCTTT. Its translation: CASSFGENTEAFF.

This clone was observed a single time. V is TRBV24-1 and J is TRBJ2-5; 7 bases match TRBD1. CDR3 size: 15 residues. V trimming: 4 bases; J trimming: 3 bases; junction bases outside the gene matches: 7. The germline gives CDR1 KGHDR, CDR2 SFDVKD. CDR3 region: CATSDQTGWEETQYF. DNA of the CDR3: TGTGCCACCAGTGACCAGACAGGGTGGGAAGAGACCCAGTACTTC.

The chain is built from TRBV7-2 and TRBJ2-3; 7 bases line up with TRBD2. CDR1 and CDR2 (germline): SGHTA, FQGNSA. Unmatched junction bases numbered 13, after V lost 4 bases and J lost 3 bases. The CDR3 runs 17 residues. The CDR3 protein is CASSSRLGGGNTDTQYF. The CDR3 DNA reads TGTGCCAGCAGCTCTCGTCTGGGCGGGGGTAATACAGATACGCAGTATTTT.

V and J are TRBV7-2 and TRBJ1-1, with D perhaps TRBD1 (5 bases). The CDR3 is 16 residues long. Germline V lookup: CDR1 SGHTA, CDR2 FQGNSA. Trimming took off 7 bases at V and 2 bases at J, with 20 bases between the two ends. In nucleotides, the CDR3 is TGTGCCAGCACCCCCGGGGGGGTAATAAGAAACACTGAAGCTTTCTTT. The encoded protein is CASTPGGVIRNTEAFF.

The chain has TRBV12-3 or TRBV12-4 and TRBJ1-1, with a tentative D call TRBD1 (5 bases). This CDR3 spans 13 amino acids. V was pared by 4 bases and J by 5 bases, with 11 bases between. This chain's CDR3 is CASSSGRATEAFF. For the CDR3, the DNA is TGTGCCAGCAGTTCGGGCAGGGCAACTGAAGCTTTCTTT.

This rearrangement joins TRBV6-1 to TRBJ1-4; no definite D call. Trimming left V 3 bases short and J 0 bases short, with 17 bases between. The length of the CDR3 is 18 residues. Germline V gives CDR1 MNHNS, CDR2 SASEGT. This chain's CDR3 is CASSDLHPGATTNEKLFF. Here the CDR3 DNA reads TGTGCCAGCAGTGACCTCCACCCGGGAGCCACAACTAATGAAAAACTGTTTTTT.

The chain recombines TRBV5-1 with TRBJ1-5; TRBD1 is a possible D gene (6 bases). The CDR3 has 13 amino acids. Trimming removed 4 bases from V and 7 bases from J, with 12 bases in between. Germline values: CDR1 SGHRS, CDR2 YFSETQ. This chain's CDR3 is CASSGGLGQPQHF. The CDR3 DNA is TGCGCCAGCAGCGGGGGCTTGGGGCAGCCCCAGCATTTT.

V gene TRBV2 combines with J gene TRBJ2-5, with a tentative D call TRBD2 (6 bases). The CDR3 is made up of 15 amino acids. The V end lost 5 bases, the J end lost 5 bases, and 18 bases lay between the germline ends. From germline, CDR1 is SNHLY and CDR2 FYNNEI. The CDR3 sequence: CASSPATSNWETQYF. The DNA for the CDR3 is TGTGCCAGCAGTCCAGCCACTAGCAATTGGGAGACCCAGTACTTC.

The rearrangement uses TRBV11-2 and TRBJ2-1; TRBD2 matches 8 bases. CDR1 and CDR2 (germline): SGHAT, FQNNGV. The CDR3 extends over 14 amino acids. V was pared by 3 bases and J by 6 bases, with 4 bases of the junction left unmatched. CDR3 loop: CASSFPGGLNEQFF. In DNA, the CDR3 is TGTGCCAGCAGCTTTCCGGGAGGGCTCAATGAGCAGTTCTTC.

The J gene is TRBJ1-6, the V gene TRBV10-1; D unresolved. Trimming pared 11 bases from V and 5 bases from J, leaving 13 bases between. The germline V gene encodes CDR1 WNHNN and CDR2 SYGVQD (reference sequence). The CDR3 is made up of 13 amino acids. CDR3 in amino acids: CAFLSPNNSPLHF. The DNA of the CDR3 is TGCGCCTTCCTCTCCCCCAATAATTCACCCCTCCACTTT.

This chain joins TRBV5-1 and TRBJ1-2; TRBD1 matches 10 bases. From germline, CDR1 is SGHRS and CDR2 YFSETQ. The CDR3 is 15 amino acids. V shed 1 base and J 6 bases; nucleotides not matched to a gene: 6. Written as DNA, the CDR3 is TGCGCCAGCAGCTTGAATCCGGGACAGGGGCATGGCTACACCTTC. Translated, it gives CASSLNPGQGHGYTF.

The chain is built from TRBV7-6 and TRBJ1-4, with 7 bases fitting TRBD1. This CDR3 has 19 amino acids. V shed 3 bases and J 2 bases; nucleotides not matched to a gene: 15. Germline-derived CDR1 and CDR2 are SGHVS and FNYEAQ. In DNA form, the CDR3 reads TGTGCCAGCAGCTTCCCTCCCCGGGACAGCTTCGTCACTAATGAAAAACTGTTTTTT. This encodes CASSFPPRDSFVTNEKLFF.

The rearrangement joins TRBV7-2 to TRBJ2-2; TRBD2 agrees at 11 bases. The V gene end was trimmed by 5 bases and the J gene end by 7 bases; junction bases not matched to a gene: 6. The length of the CDR3 is 15 residues. Germline V gives CDR1 SGHTA, CDR2 FQGNSA. The CDR3 region is CASSAAGTSGGELFF. The CDR3 coding sequence is TGTGCCAGCAGCGCCGCCGGGACTAGCGGCGGGGAGCTGTTTTTT. The full variable domain, in which reference TRBV7-2 and TRBJ2-2 provide the parts outside the CDR3, is GAGVSQSPSNKVTEKGKDVELRCDPISGHTALYWYRQSLGQGLEFLIYFQGNSAPDKSGLPSDRFSAERTGGSVSTLTIQRTQQEDSAVYLCASSAAGTSGGELFFGEGSRLTVL.

The rearrangement uses TRBV28 and TRBJ1-2, with D maybe TRBD1 (5 bases). There are 14 residues in the CDR3. CDR1 is MDHEN, CDR2 SYDVKM, per germline. Trimming stripped 8 bases from V and 8 bases from J, with 21 bases between. CDR3 sequence reads: CASGGRGTLEGYTF. For the CDR3, the DNA is TGTGCCAGCGGAGGACGAGGGACTTTGGAGGGCTACACCTTC.

This CDR3 reads CASSELGDKLPQHF. The CDR3 DNA reads TGTGCCAGCAGTGAACTAGGGGATAAGCTGCCCCAGCATTTT. The rearrangement uses TRBV2 and TRBJ1-5; TRBD1 might be the D (5 bases). The ends were cut back, 2 bases at V and 9 bases at J, with 14 bases in the middle. CDR1 and CDR2 (germline): SNHLY, FYNNEI. The CDR3 contains 14 residues.